This TCR beta chain was documented in a study of siplizumab effects on memory and regulatory T cells. The method was immunoSEQ multiplex PCR; TCRdb's version includes in-frame clones alone and lacks a portion of them. The sample includes roughly 100,000 clones, roughly 92% of them seen just once. Germline lookup yields CDR1 SGHDT and CDR2 YYEEEE. Between the trimmed V and J ends, which lost 4 bases and 2 bases, there was a span of 15 bases. CDR3 length equals 15 residues. The chain combines TRBV5-6 with TRBJ1-1; D uncertain. This TCR derives from a human donor in good health. The sample was Tregs sorted from blood. DNA for the CDR3: TGTGCCAGCAGCAGGCTCGTTGTAAGTAACACTGAAGCTTTCTTT. This sequence encodes CASSRLVVSNTEAFF.